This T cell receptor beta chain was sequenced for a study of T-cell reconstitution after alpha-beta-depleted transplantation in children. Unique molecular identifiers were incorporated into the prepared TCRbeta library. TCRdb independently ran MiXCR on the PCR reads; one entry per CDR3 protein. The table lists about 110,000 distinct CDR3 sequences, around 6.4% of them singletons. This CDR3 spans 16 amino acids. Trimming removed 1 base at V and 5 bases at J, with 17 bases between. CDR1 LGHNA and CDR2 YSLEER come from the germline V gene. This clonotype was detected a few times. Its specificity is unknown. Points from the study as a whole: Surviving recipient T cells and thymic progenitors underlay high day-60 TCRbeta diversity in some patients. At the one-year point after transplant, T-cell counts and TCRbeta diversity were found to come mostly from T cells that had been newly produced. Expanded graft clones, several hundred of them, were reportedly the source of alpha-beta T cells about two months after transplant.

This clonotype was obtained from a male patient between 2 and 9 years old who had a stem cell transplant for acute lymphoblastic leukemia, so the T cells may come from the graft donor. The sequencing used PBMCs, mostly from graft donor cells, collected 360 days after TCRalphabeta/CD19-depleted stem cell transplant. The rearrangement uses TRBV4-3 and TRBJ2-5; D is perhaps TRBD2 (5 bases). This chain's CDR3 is CASSQGAGQHGETQYF. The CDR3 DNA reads TGCGCCAGCAGCCAAGGTGCGGGCCAACATGGGGAGACCCAGTACTTC.